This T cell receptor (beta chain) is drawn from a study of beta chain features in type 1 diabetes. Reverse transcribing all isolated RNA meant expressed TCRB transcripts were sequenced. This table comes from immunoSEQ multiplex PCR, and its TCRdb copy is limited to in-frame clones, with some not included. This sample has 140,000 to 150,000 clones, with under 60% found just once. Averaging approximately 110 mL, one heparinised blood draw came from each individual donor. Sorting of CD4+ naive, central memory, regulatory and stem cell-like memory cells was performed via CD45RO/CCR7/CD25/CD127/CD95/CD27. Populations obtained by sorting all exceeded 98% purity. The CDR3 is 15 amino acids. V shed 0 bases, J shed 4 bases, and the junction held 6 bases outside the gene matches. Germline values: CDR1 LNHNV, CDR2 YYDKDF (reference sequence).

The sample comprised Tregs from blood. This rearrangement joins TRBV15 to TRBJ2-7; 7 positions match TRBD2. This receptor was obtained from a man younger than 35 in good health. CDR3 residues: CATSRDVGGLYEQYF. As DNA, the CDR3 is TGTGCCACCAGCAGAGATGTGGGGGGGTTGTACGAGCAGTACTTC.